The rows below give T cell receptor beta chains drawn from one sample of a study of T cell changes during pregnancy in multiple sclerosis. Measured with immunoSEQ multiplex PCR; TCRdb has only the in-frame clones, and not every one. Of around 64,000 clones in the sample, over 90% are singletons; the top ten hold about 2.5%. The sequencing used CD8+ T cells from peripheral blood mononuclear cells, collected in the third trimester of pregnancy. These receptors were obtained from a female donor with multiple sclerosis, enrolled in a pregnancy study. CDR3s include the opening cysteine and the closing phenylalanine or tryptophan. A D gene is named only where the DNA matches it firmly. Expanded clones are given a class, and other clones once, few, many or no size at all.

TRBJ2-7,.,TRBV5-1,.,CASSFGGHEQYF,TGCGCCAGCAGCTTCGGAGGGCACGAGCAGTACTTC
TRBJ1-5,.,TRBV5-1,.,CASSFRGSNQPQHF,TGCGCCAGCAGCTTCAGGGGAAGCAATCAGCCCCAGCATTTT
TRBJ1-6,.,TRBV4-1,.,CASSQAPDNNSPLHF,TGCGCCAGCAGCCAAGCCCCAGACAATAATTCACCCCTCCACTTT
TRBJ1-1,.,TRBV13,.,CASRDTMATTEAFF,TGTGCCAGCAGAGATACGATGGCGACTACTGAAGCTTTCTTT
TRBJ1-1,few,TRBV28,TRBD1,CASSYRGGNTEAFF,TGTGCCAGCAGCTACAGGGGAGGGAACACTGAAGCTTTCTTT
TRBJ2-5,.,TRBV9,TRBD2,CASSIGTSGRKETQYF,TGTGCCAGCAGCATAGGGACTAGCGGGAGGAAAGAGACCCAGTACTTC
TRBJ2-1,.,TRBV7-9,.,CASSFGSPLNEQFF,TGTGCCAGCAGCTTCGGGTCACCGTTAAATGAGCAGTTCTTC
TRBJ2-5,.,TRBV15,TRBD2,CATSRARTSGSRLETQYF,TGTGCCACCAGCAGAGCCAGGACTAGCGGGAGTCGGTTAGAGACCCAGTACTTC
TRBJ2-7,.,TRBV4-1,TRBD2,CASSQDYSTSGISYEQYF,TGCGCCAGCAGCCAAGACTACTCTACTAGCGGGATATCCTACGAGCAGTACTTC
TRBJ1-1,once,TRBV4-1,.,CASSQEGSGMNTEAFF,TGCGCCAGCAGCCAAGAGGGGAGTGGGATGAACACTGAAGCTTTCTTT
TRBJ2-5,.,TRBV7-9,.,CASSLARGVRETQYF,TGTGCCAGCAGCTTAGCACGGGGAGTGAGGGAGACCCAGTACTTC
TRBJ2-3,once,TRBV27,.,CASSLPSVTQYF,TGTGCCAGCAGCCTCCCTAGCGTTACGCAGTATTTT
TRBJ2-7,.,TRBV6-5,TRBD1,CASSFTGTDYEQYF,TGTGCCAGCAGTTTCACCGGGACAGACTACGAGCAGTACTTC
TRBJ1-5,.,TRBV11-2,TRBD1,CASSSTGQGTYQPQHF,TGTGCCAGCAGCTCGACAGGACAGGGGACGTATCAGCCCCAGCATTTT
TRBJ1-1,.,TRBV5-1,TRBD1,CASSLPQDRSNTEAFF,TGCGCCAGCAGCTTACCCCAGGACAGGTCGAACACTGAAGCTTTCTTT
TRBJ1-2,.,TRBV27,.,CASSLTGAAGYTF,TGTGCCAGCAGTTTAACTGGCGCGGCCGGCTACACCTTC
TRBJ2-5,.,TRBV30,.,CAWSGDGERKETRYF,TGTGCCTGGAGTGGAGACGGGGAGAGGAAAGAGACCCGGTACTTC
TRBJ2-7,.,TRBV5-4,.,CASSLEGYEQYF,TGTGCCAGCAGCTTGGAGGGGTACGAGCAGTACTTC
TRBJ2-2,few,TRBV4-2,.,CASSQDITGELFF,TGTGCCAGCAGCCAAGACATCACCGGGGAGCTGTTTTTT
TRBJ1-2,.,TRBV10-3,.,CAISESRQYGYTF,TGTGCCATCAGTGAGTCGCGCCAATATGGCTACACCTTC
TRBJ2-1,.,TRBV7-9,TRBD1,CASSFIPGQGSNEQFF,TGTGCCAGCAGCTTTATTCCGGGACAGGGAAGCAATGAGCAGTTCTTC
TRBJ2-4,.,TRBV28,.,CASSLYAEGADIQYF,TGTGCCAGCAGTTTGTACGCGGAGGGGGCCGACATTCAGTACTTC
TRBJ2-1,.,TRBV29-1,.,CSVKEDSPEQFF,TGCAGCGTTAAGGAGGATAGCCCCGAGCAGTTCTTC
TRBJ2-5,.,TRBV6-1,TRBD2,CASSEPSTSGRGELETQYF,TGTGCCAGCAGTGAACCGTCTACTAGCGGGAGAGGGGAACTGGAGACCCAGTACTTC
TRBJ2-7,.,TRBV19,.,CASSTKPTGVYEQYF,TGTGCCAGTAGTACCAAACCGACAGGAGTCTACGAGCAGTACTTC
TRBJ2-7,.,TRBV6-1,TRBD2,CASSEISGTTYEQYF,TGTGCCAGCAGTGAGATTAGCGGGACGACCTACGAGCAGTACTTC
TRBJ2-7,.,TRBV28,TRBD1,CASKKTGIAYEQYF,TGTGCCAGCAAAAAGACAGGGATTGCCTACGAGCAGTACTTC
TRBJ2-7,.,TRBV27,.,CASSLGGAGEQYF,TGTGCCAGCAGTCTCGGAGGGGCGGGCGAGCAGTACTTC
TRBJ2-1,.,TRBV6-1,TRBD1,CASSEETGTYNEQFF,TGTGCCAGCAGTGAGGAGACAGGGACATACAATGAGCAGTTCTTC
TRBJ2-1,.,TRBV19,.,CASRHGTYNEQFF,TGTGCCAGTAGACACGGGACCTACAATGAGCAGTTCTTC
TRBJ2-1,.,TRBV7-2,TRBD2,CASSPLAGGPYNEQFF,TGTGCCAGCAGCCCCCTAGCGGGAGGGCCTTACAATGAGCAGTTCTTC
TRBJ2-7,.,TRBV18,.,CASSPRGTYEQYF,TGTGCCAGCTCCCCCCGGGGAACCTACGAGCAGTACTTC
TRBJ2-3,.,TRBV2,.,CASSVDSPQVTDTQYF,TGTGCCAGCAGTGTAGATAGTCCTCAAGTCACAGATACGCAGTATTTT
TRBJ1-2,.,TRBV27,TRBD1,CASRTLRDRVYGYTF,TGTGCCAGCAGAACTCTCCGGGACAGGGTCTATGGCTACACCTTC
TRBJ2-1,.,TRBV27,TRBD1,CASSPHFTGTGSYNEQFF,TGTGCCAGCAGTCCCCACTTCACCGGGACAGGATCCTACAATGAGCAGTTCTTC
TRBJ2-7,.,TRBV6-1,.,CASSGGAGYEQYF,TGTGCCAGCAGTGGCGGTGCGGGTTACGAGCAGTACTTC
TRBJ2-5,.,TRBV12-5,TRBD1,CASGIRSGQGARETQYF,TGTGCTAGTGGTATCCGATCGGGACAGGGGGCCCGAGAGACCCAGTACTTC
TRBJ2-7,.,TRBV6-4,TRBD2,CASSVLAGAYEQYF,TGTGCCAGCAGTGTACTAGCGGGAGCCTACGAGCAGTACTTC
TRBJ1-3,.,TRBV4-1,.,CASSQDFGVGVHTIYF,TGCGCCAGCAGCCAAGATTTCGGGGTAGGAGTACACACCATATATTTT
TRBJ2-2,.,TRBV27,.,CASSLSWPGELFF,TGTGCCAGCAGTTTATCGTGGCCCGGGGAGCTGTTTTTT
TRBJ2-3,.,TRBV9,TRBD2,CASSVETSGSSDTQYF,TGTGCCAGCAGCGTAGAGACTAGCGGGAGCTCAGATACGCAGTATTTT
TRBJ1-1,.,TRBV27,TRBD1,CASSYSGGTEAFF,TGTGCCAGCAGTTACTCAGGGGGAACTGAAGCTTTCTTT
TRBJ1-4,.,TRBV23-1,.,CASSQSEKGDKKLFF,TGCGCCAGCAGTCAATCGGAAAAGGGGGATAAGAAACTGTTTTTT
TRBJ2-7,.,TRBV30,.,CAWSVGTSIYEQYF,TGTGCCTGGAGTGTCGGGACAAGTATCTACGAGCAGTACTTC
TRBJ1-5,many,TRBV19,TRBD1,CASSTGTGLGQPQHF,TGTGCCAGTAGTACCGGGACAGGGCTCGGTCAGCCCCAGCATTTT
TRBJ2-3,.,TRBV10-3,.,CAINPGGYTDTQYF,TGTGCCATCAACCCGGGCGGGTACACAGATACGCAGTATTTT
TRBJ2-5,.,TRBV6-5,TRBD2,CASSYGRGRETQYF,TGTGCCAGCAGTTATGGGCGGGGGAGGGAGACCCAGTACTTC
TRBJ1-1,few,TRBV2,.,CASSMGRNTEAFF,TGTGCCAGCAGTATGGGCCGTAACACTGAAGCTTTCTTT
TRBJ1-1,.,TRBV2,TRBD1,CASRPRQGATEAFF,TGTGCCAGCAGACCACGACAGGGGGCGACTGAAGCTTTCTTT
TRBJ2-2,.,TRBV19,.,CASTSWASYTGELFF,TGTGCCAGTACCTCGTGGGCCAGTTACACCGGGGAGCTGTTTTTT
TRBJ2-7,.,TRBV5-1,TRBD2,CASSLTLAGVEQYF,TGCGCCAGCAGCTTGACGCTAGCGGGGGTCGAGCAGTACTTC
TRBJ2-7,.,TRBV10-3,TRBD2,CAISEATSPYEQYF,TGTGCCATCAGTGAGGCGACTAGCCCGTACGAGCAGTACTTC
TRBJ2-1,.,TRBV27,TRBD2,CASSLAATSGSKQFF,TGTGCCAGCAGTTTAGCTGCGACTAGCGGGAGTAAGCAGTTCTTC
TRBJ2-1,once,TRBV19,.,CASLASDARYNEQFF,TGTGCCAGTCTGGCTAGCGACGCACGCTACAATGAGCAGTTCTTC
TRBJ2-3,.,TRBV5-1,.,CASSLTITDTQYF,TGCGCCAGCAGCTTGACAATCACAGATACGCAGTATTTT
TRBJ2-3,.,TRBV28,TRBD2,CASSPLGGGPGDTQYF,TGTGCCAGCAGCCCCCTCGGGGGAGGGCCCGGAGATACGCAGTATTTT
TRBJ2-7,.,TRBV27,TRBD2,CASSVSGRPYEQYF,TGTGCCAGCAGTGTTAGCGGGAGACCCTACGAGCAGTACTTC
TRBJ2-7,.,TRBV15,TRBD1,CATSSRDRAFSEQYF,TGTGCCACCAGCAGCCGGGACAGGGCTTTTTCCGAGCAGTACTTC
TRBJ1-4,.,TRBV10-3,.,CAISDLEEKLFF,TGTGCCATCAGTGATCTAGAGGAGAAACTGTTTTTT